Shown below are 8 T cell receptor beta chains from a single sample sequenced in a study of shared clonotypes between healthy human individuals. Generated by immunoSEQ multiplex PCR, the TCRdb table keeps only in-frame clones and is missing some. The sample consists of some 790,000 clones, over 60% of them appearing once. The sequenced sample was memory CD4+ T cells sorted from blood. The subset: CD45RA-negative fraction. These receptors were taken from a woman aged 25-40 years in good health.

V gene TRBV2 combines with J gene TRBJ2-5; 7 bases match TRBD2. The CDR3 contains 13 residues. V lost 6 bases and J lost 6; bases outside the gene matches: 7. From germline, CDR1 is SNHLY and CDR2 FYNNEI. The CDR3 sequence is CASRAWGGKTQYF. DNA for the CDR3: TGTGCCAGCAGAGCATGGGGGGGGAAGACCCAGTACTTC.

This clone showed up just once. The rearrangement uses TRBV7-8 and TRBJ2-3; tentatively, D is TRBD1 or TRBD2 (6 bases each). CDR3 length equals 13 residues. Deletions cut 1 base from V and 6 bases from J, with 8 bases between. CDR1 is SGHVS and CDR2 is FQNEAQ in the germline V gene. The CDR3: CASSLGGADTQYF. CDR3 nucleotides: TGTGCCAGCAGCTTAGGGGGGGCCGATACGCAGTATTTT.

V usage is TRBV5-4 and J usage is TRBJ2-7; D unclear. The CDR3 loop spans 15 amino acids. Germline CDR1 and CDR2: SGHNT and YYREEE (reference sequence). V was trimmed by 4 bases and J by 1 base, leaving 15 bases between them. Here the CDR3 DNA reads TGTGCCAGCAGCACTAAGCCCCTAGGGTCCTACGAGCAGTACTTC. Its protein is CASSTKPLGSYEQYF.

In the case of this clone: At the DNA level, this CDR3 is encoded by other sequences in the same sample as well. The chain links TRBV7-8 to TRBJ1-4, with a weak D call TRBD1 (6 bases). V lost 1 base, J lost 5 bases, and 11 bases lay in between. CDR3 length equals 15 residues. Germline lookup yields CDR1 SGHVS and CDR2 FQNEAQ. As DNA, the CDR3 is TGTGCCAGCAGCTTAGACACAGGGAGGAATGAAAAACTGTTTTTT. Translated, it gives CASSLDTGRNEKLFF.

This chain links TRBV18 with TRBJ2-1, with no clear D. The CDR3 runs 10 residues. With 5 bases removed from V and 6 bases from J, the gap between germline ends came to 2 bases. From germline, CDR1 is KGHSH and CDR2 LQKENI. This CDR3 is CASSSNEQFF. In DNA form, the CDR3 reads TGTGCCAGCTCAAGCAATGAGCAGTTCTTC.

This sequence joins TRBV10-3 and TRBJ2-2, with D perhaps assigned TRBD1 or TRBD2 (5 bases each). The germline V and J ends were trimmed by 4 bases and 5 bases, with 11 bases remaining between them. Germline CDR1 is ENHRY and CDR2 is SYGVKD. The CDR3 loop spans 14 amino acids. The DNA of the CDR3 is TGTGCCATCAGTGGGGACCCAACGACCGGGGAGCTGTTTTTT. This sequence encodes CAISGDPTTGELFF.

This rearrangement joins TRBV29-1 to TRBJ1-1; tentatively, D is TRBD1 (6 bases). V lost 2 bases, J lost 8 bases, and 21 bases lay in between. This CDR3 contains 15 residues. Germline assignment: CDR1 SQVTM and CDR2 ANQGSEA. The CDR3 sequence: CSVERRTGSTGEAFF. In DNA, the CDR3 is TGCAGCGTTGAACGGAGGACTGGGTCTACAGGGGAAGCTTTCTTT.

V and J are TRBV28 and TRBJ2-1, with 10 bases that match TRBD2. V trimming: 3 bases; J trimming: 0 bases; junction bases outside the gene matches: 11. Germline CDR1 is MDHEN and CDR2 is SYDVKM. The CDR3 is made up of 19 amino acids. CDR3: CASSLGLAGVLSSYNEQFF. CDR3 DNA sequence: TGTGCCAGCAGTTTGGGGCTAGCGGGAGTCCTGAGCTCCTACAATGAGCAGTTCTTC. Using reference TRBV28 and TRBJ2-1 for the parts outside the CDR3, the full variable domain is DVKVTQSSRYLVKRTGEKVFLECVQDMDHENMFWYRQDPGLGLRLIYFSYDVKMKEKGDIPEGYSVSREKKERFSLILESASTNQTSMYLCASSLGLAGVLSSYNEQFFGPGTRLTVL.